The source of this T cell receptor (beta chain) is a study of molecular identifiers for immune sequencing clone quantification (dated by TCRdb to 2016 to 2019). About the study as a whole: In a replicate experiment, RNA from roughly 20,000 or 100,000 naive CD8 T cells was split into five aliquots, four of which were sequenced. CD8 T cells were used in a methods study to benchmark molecular-identifier clustering-based TCR repertoire sequencing (MIDCIRS) and TCR RNA copy counting. Study-level results and caveats: Spiked-in Jurkat TCR RNA (around nine copies' worth), which is not part of the donor repertoire, was contained in the naive libraries. When barcode sub-clustering was omitted, TCR diversity was inflated by chimeric consensus sequences, with chimeras reaching as high as 47%. Identical TCR molecules sharing a barcode could cause highly expanded clone sizes to be underestimated. Spiked-in Jurkat TCR RNA equal to a single cell's worth was reported to be detectable even within one million naive CD8 T cells. Modeling gave about three recovered TCR RNA copies per cell versus 7.5 to 10 by digital PCR, implying roughly 30% capture efficiency. Clones above 20 RNA copies held over 99% of molecules in CMV-specific effector cells but under 1% in naive cells.

With respect to this clonotype: It has no known antigen specificity. No clone much larger than this one lies a single base away; base qualities are absent.

Libraries of naive CD8 T cells were generated from about 21,000 to 970,000 sorted cells, with 10%, 30% or 50% of the purified RNA used. Naive CD8 T cells were FACS-sorted as CD8+CD4-CCR7+CD45RA+ on a BD FACSAria II into RLT Plus buffer. To test detection sensitivity, Jurkat RNA equal to over nine TCR copies was added to samples of 20,000-1,000,000 naive CD8 T cells. Enrichment of CD8 T cells was done with RosetteSep CD8+ T Cell Enrichment Cocktail plus Ficoll-Paque, and ACK red cell lysis came afterward. Looking up the germline V gene yields CDR1 SGHVS and CDR2 FNYEAQ. V loses 0 bases, J loses 7 bases, and the germline ends lie 4 bases apart. From the cysteine through the phenylalanine, the CDR3 covers 11 amino acids. The kept DNA is CDR3 alone, 33 bases in frame from the first base. Receptor amplification or capture employed PCR. Sequencing was carried out with a NextSeq 500. Bulk TCR libraries were generated as previously described, with the TCR primers listed in Table S5 used. Purification of total RNA was performed with the Qiagen AllPrep DNA/RNA kit. Before analysis, reads from multiple sequencing runs of the same library were pooled. In the authors' own workflow: Reads were retained only if an exact TCR constant sequence was present, and the retained reads were trimmed to 150 nt and grouped according to their 12-nt molecular barcodes. Reads in each barcode group were sub-clustered using a 15% Levenshtein threshold, and a quality-weighted consensus sequence was built for each RNA molecule. Non-functional sequences were removed, as were lower-count sequences one edit away from another. On the basis of fitting two negative binomial distributions, barcode sub-clusters with fewer than 20% of the maximum read count were discarded. The public reads were run again by TCRdb, first through fastp at Q25 and then through MiXCR, and only productive beta chains were kept. One record per CDR3 amino acid sequence lists the most common genes and DNA. The V and J calls and clone size come from TCRdb's table, not from the authors' own analysis. The sample profile shows about half a million distinct CDR3 sequences; less than 30% of them were found once. The biggest ten clones account for roughly 0.77% of the sample.

The TCR was taken from a human donor in good health. Some libraries in this study had Jurkat cell RNA spiked in. Sequencing was carried out using naive CD8+ T cells from blood, with Jurkat cell RNA spiked in. The sample's cell subset or site, from its label and the paper: FACS-sorted CD8+CD4-CCR7+CD45RA+ naive T cells. This sequence uses TRBV7-6 and TRBJ2-7; no D gene can be assigned with confidence. The DNA sequence follows: TGTGCCAGCAGCTTAGCTTGGGAGCAGTACTTC. This sequence encodes CASSLAWEQYF.